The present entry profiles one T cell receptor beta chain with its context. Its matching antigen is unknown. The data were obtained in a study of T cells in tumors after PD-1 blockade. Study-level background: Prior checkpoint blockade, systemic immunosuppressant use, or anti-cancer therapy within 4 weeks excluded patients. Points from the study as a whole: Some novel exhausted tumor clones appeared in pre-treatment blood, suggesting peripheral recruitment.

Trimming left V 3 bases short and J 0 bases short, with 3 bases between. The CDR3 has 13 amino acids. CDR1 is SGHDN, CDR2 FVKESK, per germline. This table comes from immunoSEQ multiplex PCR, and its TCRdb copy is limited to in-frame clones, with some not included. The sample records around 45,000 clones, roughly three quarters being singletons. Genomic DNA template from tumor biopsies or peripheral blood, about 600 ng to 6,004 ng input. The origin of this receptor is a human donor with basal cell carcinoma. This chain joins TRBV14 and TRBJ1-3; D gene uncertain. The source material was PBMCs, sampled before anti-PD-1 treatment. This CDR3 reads CASSQFSGNTIYF. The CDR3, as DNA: TGTGCCAGCAGCCAGTTCTCTGGAAACACCATATATTTT.